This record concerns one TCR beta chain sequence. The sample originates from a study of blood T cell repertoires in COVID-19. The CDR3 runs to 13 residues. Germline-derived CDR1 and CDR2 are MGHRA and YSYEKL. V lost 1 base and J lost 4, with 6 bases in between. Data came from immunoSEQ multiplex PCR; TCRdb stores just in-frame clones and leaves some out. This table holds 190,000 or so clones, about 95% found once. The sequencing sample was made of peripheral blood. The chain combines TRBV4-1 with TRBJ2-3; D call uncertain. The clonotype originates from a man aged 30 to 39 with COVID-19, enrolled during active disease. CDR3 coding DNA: TGCGCCAGCAGCCAAGCTCCCCCAGATACGCAGTATTTT. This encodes CASSQAPPDTQYF.